This T cell receptor (beta chain) was found in a study of post-analysis software for immune sequencing data. Study background: Both relapsing-remitting and secondary progressive multiple sclerosis featured among the disease courses, as did progressive-relapsing multiple sclerosis.

On this clonotype: Its antigen is currently unknown. A junction end diverges from the germline sequence, so it may reflect a read error.

Germline CDR1 SNHLY, CDR2 FYNNEI. The CDR3 contains 17 residues. Study-wide results and caveats: When the samples were clustered directly with F measure, those that had been prepared in the same batch showed strong co-clustering. Controls had lower frequencies than patients of about 5 TRBV segments, which included TRBV5-6, TRBV5-1 and TRBV20-1. Controls significantly exceeded multiple sclerosis patients in normalized Chao1 diversity.

TCR beta cDNA libraries had unique molecular identifiers. It was from roughly 1.1 to 9.2 million T cells that some 500,000 cDNA molecules came. TCRdb reprocessed the PCR reads via MiXCR and lists one record per CDR3 protein. The data hold about 570,000 distinct CDR3 sequences, with around 31% observed a single time. The V and J genes are TRBV2 and TRBJ2-3; 9 bases are shared with TRBD2. This receptor was taken from a girl aged 2-17 years with multiple sclerosis. Sequenced material: blood. The DNA of the CDR3 is TGCGCCAGCAGTGACAGTAGCGGGGGCGCTAGCACAGATACGCAGTATTTT. This translates into CASSDSSGGASTDTQYF. Complete variable domain (other parts from reference TRBV2 and TRBJ2-3): EPEVTQTPSHQVTQMGQEVILRCVPISNHLYFYWYRQILGQKVEFLVSFYNNEISEKSEIFDDQFSVERPDGSNFTLKIRSTKLEDSAMYFCASSDSSGGASTDTQYFGPGTRLTVL.